This is a list of T cell receptor beta chains from one sample in a study of immune heterogeneity within non-small cell lung tumors. Using its own MiXCR run on the multiplex PCR reads, TCRdb lists one record per CDR3 protein. The table shows about 6,400 distinct CDR3 sequences, with under 25% occurring only once. The sequencing input was lung tumor tissue. The receptor set was obtained from a man between 65 and 85 years old with non-small cell lung cancer. CDR3s include the opening cysteine and the closing phenylalanine or tryptophan. A D gene is named only where the DNA matches it firmly. The listing skips clone size in some rows; elsewhere it reads once, few, many or a size class.

>NA|TRBV7-8|TRBJ1-5|medium-sized
TGTGCCAGCAGTCGAGGGGAGTTTCATAGCAATCAGCCCCAGCATTTT
CASSRGEFHSNQPQHF
>NA|TRBV2|TRBJ2-2|few
TGTGCCAGCAGTGTTGTCACCGGGGAGCTGTTTTTT
CASSVVTGELFF
>TRBD1|TRBV12-3/TRBV12-4|TRBJ1-3|few
TGTGCCAGCAGTTCAGAGACAGGGGGCATTGGAAACACCATATATTTT
CASSSETGGIGNTIYF
>NA|TRBV18|TRBJ1-5|many
TGTGCCAGCTCATGGACAGAACTAAGCAATCAGCCCCAGCATTTT
CASSWTELSNQPQHF
>TRBD2|TRBV29-1|TRBJ2-1|medium-sized
TGCAGCGTCGGGACTAGCGGGGCCAATGAGCAGTTCTTC
CSVGTSGANEQFF
>TRBD1|TRBV11-2|TRBJ1-1|medium-sized
TGTGCCAGCAGCTCAACAGGGGGCATCGGGACTGAAGCTTTCTTT
CASSSTGGIGTEAFF
>TRBD2|TRBV3-1|TRBJ2-7|few
TGTGCCAGCAGCCTAGCGGGTCTCTCCTACGAGCAGTACTTC
CASSLAGLSYEQYF
>TRBD2|TRBV4-1|TRBJ2-3|many
TGCGCCAGCAGCCAACTAGGGTTCGGGGGGACGCAGTATTTT
CASSQLGFGGTQYF
>NA|TRBV20-1|TRBJ1-1|NA
TGCAGTGCTAGAGAGATCACAGGATACACTGAAGCTTTCTTT
CSAREITGYTEAFF
>NA|TRBV6-1|TRBJ2-2|medium-sized
TGTGCCAGCAGCCCCAGGGCCGTTTCTCCGGGCACCGGGGAGCTGTTTTTT
CASSPRAVSPGTGELFF
>TRBD1|TRBV5-1|TRBJ1-5|NA
TGCGCCAGCAGCCCGACAGGGGAAAGGGGGCAGCCCCAGCATTTT
CASSPTGERGQPQHF
>NA|TRBV12-3/TRBV12-4|TRBJ1-5|medium-sized
TGTGCCAGCAAGACAGTTAATCAGCCCCAGCATTTT
CASKTVNQPQHF
>TRBD2|TRBV6-4|TRBJ2-7|medium-sized
TGTGCCAGCAGTGACCGACTAGCAGGAGCTGGTTTCCCCTACGAGCAGTACTTC
CASSDRLAGAGFPYEQYF
>TRBD1|TRBV5-1|TRBJ2-7|medium-sized
TGCGCCAGCAGCTGGGGACAGGGGGCCTCCTACGAGCAGTACTTC
CASSWGQGASYEQYF
>NA|TRBV5-1|TRBJ2-1|many
TGCGCCAGCAGCTTGGCCCAGGGGAATGAGCAGTTCTTC
CASSLAQGNEQFF
>TRBD1|TRBV5-5|TRBJ2-7|NA
TGTGCCAGCAGCTTGGTTGGGACAGGGGTAAACGAGCAGTACTTC
CASSLVGTGVNEQYF
>NA|TRBV12-5|TRBJ1-1|medium-sized
TGTGCTAGTGCCGCATCGGGAAACACTGAAGCTTTCTTT
CASAASGNTEAFF
>NA|TRBV10-2|TRBJ1-3|medium-sized
TGCGCCAGCAGTCATTCTGGAAACACCATATATTTT
CASSHSGNTIYF
>NA|TRBV11-2|TRBJ2-5|NA
TGTGCCAGCAGCTTAGTGGCACAAGAGACCCAGTACTTC
CASSLVAQETQYF
>TRBD2|TRBV4-2|TRBJ2-1|NA
TGTGCAAGCAGCCCCGTCCAGACTAGCTGGGTCCACAATGAGCAGTTCTTC
CASSPVQTSWVHNEQFF
>NA|TRBV7-6|TRBJ1-3|medium-sized
TGTGCCAGCAGTCGAACAGGGTTCGAGGGAAACACCATATATTTT
CASSRTGFEGNTIYF
>NA|TRBV5-8|TRBJ1-6|medium-sized
TGTGCCAGCAGCTCCCCGGGCCTTGCTTATAATTCACCCCTCCACTTT
CASSSPGLAYNSPLHF
>NA|TRBV10-1|TRBJ2-3|many
TGCGCCAGCACGGAACAGAACACAGATACGCAGTATTTT
CASTEQNTDTQYF
>NA|TRBV2|TRBJ1-6|NA
TGTGCCAGCAGTGACGATATCAGGAATTCACCCCTCCACTTT
CASSDDIRNSPLHF
>TRBD1|TRBV6-1|TRBJ2-5|medium-sized
TGTGCCAGCGTCAGGACAGGGTTTCAAGAGACCCAGTACTTC
CASVRTGFQETQYF
>NA|TRBV15|TRBJ1-4|once
TGTGCCACCAGCACGAGGGCCTTGGGTGAAAAACTGTTTTTT
CATSTRALGEKLFF
>NA|TRBV7-6|TRBJ1-6|medium-sized
TGTGCCAGCAGCTTAGAAGGTTATAATTCACCCCTCCACTTT
CASSLEGYNSPLHF
>NA|TRBV20-1|TRBJ1-2|many
TGCAGTGCTAGAGGTGTACCGCTTGAAAACTATGGCTACACCTTC
CSARGVPLENYGYTF
>TRBD2|TRBV6-9|TRBJ2-1|NA
TGTACAAGCAGTTACGGGGGGGGGGGCAGAAGGGAACAGTTCTTC
CTSSYGGGGRREQFF